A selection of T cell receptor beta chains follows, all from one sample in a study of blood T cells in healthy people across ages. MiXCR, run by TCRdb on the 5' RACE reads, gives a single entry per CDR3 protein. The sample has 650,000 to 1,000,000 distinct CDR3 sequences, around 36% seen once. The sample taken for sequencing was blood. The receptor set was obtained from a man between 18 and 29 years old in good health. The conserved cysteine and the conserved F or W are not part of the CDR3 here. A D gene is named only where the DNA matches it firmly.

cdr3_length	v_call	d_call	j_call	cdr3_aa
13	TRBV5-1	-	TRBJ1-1	ASSVGQARGTEAF
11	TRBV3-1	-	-	ASSQGSTGEQY
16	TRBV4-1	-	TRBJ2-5	ASSQQGRGGQLRETQY
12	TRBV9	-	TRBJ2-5	ASSSSSYPETQY
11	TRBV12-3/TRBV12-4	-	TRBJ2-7	ASNAGGYYEQY
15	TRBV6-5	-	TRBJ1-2	ASSFRTEKKSNYGYT
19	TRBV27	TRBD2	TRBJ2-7	ASSFGPRGPSIAGGSYEQY
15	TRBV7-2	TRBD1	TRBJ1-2	ASSTGTGGLVNYGYI
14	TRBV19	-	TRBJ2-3	ASSAFSASSTDTQY
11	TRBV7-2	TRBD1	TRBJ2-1	ASRGQPNNEQF
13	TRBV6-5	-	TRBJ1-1	ASSYSSEGGTEAF
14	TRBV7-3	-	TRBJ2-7	ASSLIPAGSSYEQY
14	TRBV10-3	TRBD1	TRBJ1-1	AISGFTGAGNTEAF
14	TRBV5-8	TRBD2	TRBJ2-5	ASSLGLAGAKETQY
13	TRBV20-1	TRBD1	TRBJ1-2	SADPRTGTNYGYT
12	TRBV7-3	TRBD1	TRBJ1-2	ASKKNRGDHGYT
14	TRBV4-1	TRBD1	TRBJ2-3	ASSQTGQPYTDTQY
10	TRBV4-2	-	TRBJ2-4	ASSPGGHIQY
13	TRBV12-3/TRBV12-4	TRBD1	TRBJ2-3	ASSADRGITDAQY
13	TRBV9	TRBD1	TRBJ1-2	ASNPHRGANYGYT
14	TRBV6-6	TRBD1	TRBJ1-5	ASSSPGQGLRKPQH
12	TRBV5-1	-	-	ASSVGAPLETQY
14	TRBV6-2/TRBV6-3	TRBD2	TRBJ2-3	ASSSGSGRRTDTQY
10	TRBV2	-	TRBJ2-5	ASRFLQETQY
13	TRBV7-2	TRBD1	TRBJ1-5	ASAHFGQGVQPQH
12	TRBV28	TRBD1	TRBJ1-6	ASSSGGGNSPLH
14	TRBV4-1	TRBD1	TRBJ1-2	ASSQAGTGDRYGYT
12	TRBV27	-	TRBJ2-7	ASSIGPVYNEQY